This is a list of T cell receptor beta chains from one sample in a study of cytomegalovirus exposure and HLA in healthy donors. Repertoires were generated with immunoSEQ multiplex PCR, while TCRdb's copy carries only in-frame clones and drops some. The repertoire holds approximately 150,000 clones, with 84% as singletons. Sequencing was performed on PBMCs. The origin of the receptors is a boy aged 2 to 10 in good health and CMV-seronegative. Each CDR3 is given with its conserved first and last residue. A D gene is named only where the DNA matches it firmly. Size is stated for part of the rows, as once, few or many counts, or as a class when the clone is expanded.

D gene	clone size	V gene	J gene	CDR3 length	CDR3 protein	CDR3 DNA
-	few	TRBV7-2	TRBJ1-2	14	CASSLKQGYYGYTF	TGTGCCAGCAGCCTAAAACAGGGCTACTATGGCTACACCTTC
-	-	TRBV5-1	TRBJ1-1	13	CASSLRQGTEAFF	TGCGCCAGCAGCTTGCGCCAGGGCACTGAAGCTTTCTTT
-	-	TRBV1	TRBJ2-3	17	CTSSRRRGGSGTDTQYF	TGCACCAGCAGCAGAAGGCGGGGGGGCAGTGGCACAGATACGCAGTATTTT
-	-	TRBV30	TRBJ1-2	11	CAWGGAYGYTF	TGTGCCTGGGGCGGAGCCTATGGCTACACCTTC
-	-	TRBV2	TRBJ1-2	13	CASTPGIGYGYTF	TGTGCCAGCACTCCAGGGATAGGCTATGGCTACACCTTC
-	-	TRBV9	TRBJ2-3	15	CASSVVGERVDTQYF	TGTGCCAGCAGCGTAGTGGGAGAACGGGTGGATACGCAGTATTTT
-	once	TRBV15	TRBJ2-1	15	CATSRDRGSYNEQFF	TGTGCCACCAGCAGAGATAGGGGCTCCTACAATGAGCAGTTCTTC
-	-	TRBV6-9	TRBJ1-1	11	CASRANTEAFF	TGTGCCAGCAGGGCTAACACTGAAGCTTTCTTT
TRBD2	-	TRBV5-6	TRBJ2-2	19	CASRLNRLAGGLDTGELFF	TGTGCCAGCAGACTGAACCGACTAGCGGGAGGGCTTGACACCGGGGAGCTGTTTTTT
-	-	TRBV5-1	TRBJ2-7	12	CASSHETYEQYF	TGCGCCAGCAGCCACGAGACCTACGAGCAGTACTTC
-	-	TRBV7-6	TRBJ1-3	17	CASSLLSPGFQENTIYF	TGTGCCAGCAGCTTACTTTCCCCAGGGTTTCAAGAAAACACCATATATTTT
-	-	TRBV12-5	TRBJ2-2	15	CASGLVQVRGGELFF	TGTGCTAGTGGTTTGGTACAAGTGCGGGGCGGGGAGCTGTTTTTT
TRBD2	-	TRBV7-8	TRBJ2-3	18	CASSPTAGGARDTDTQYF	TGTGCCAGCAGCCCGACAGCGGGGGGGGCTCGGGACACAGATACGCAGTATTTT
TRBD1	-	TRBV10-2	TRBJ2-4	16	CASSESGGTGLHIQYF	TGCGCCAGCAGTGAGTCGGGCGGGACAGGGCTTCACATTCAGTACTTC
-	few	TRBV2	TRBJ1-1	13	CASRTRQDTEAFF	TGTGCCAGCAGGACCCGACAAGACACTGAAGCTTTCTTT
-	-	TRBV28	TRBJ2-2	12	CASSSNTGELFF	TGTGCCAGCAGTTCTAACACCGGGGAGCTGTTTTTT
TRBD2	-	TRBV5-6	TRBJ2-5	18	CASSFVGTSGSSGETQYF	TGTGCCAGCAGCTTTGTCGGGACTAGCGGGAGTAGCGGGGAGACCCAGTACTTC
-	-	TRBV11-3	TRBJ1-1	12	CASSIQRGEAFF	TGTGCCAGCAGCATACAGCGGGGGGAAGCTTTCTTT
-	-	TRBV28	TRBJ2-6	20	CASRLWDTGDPNSGANVLTF	TGTGCCAGCAGGTTATGGGACACAGGAGACCCTAACTCTGGGGCCAACGTCCTGACTTTC
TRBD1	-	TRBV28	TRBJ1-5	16	CASSSPGGRSNQPQHF	TGTGCCAGCAGTTCACCAGGGGGAAGGAGCAATCAGCCCCAGCATTTT
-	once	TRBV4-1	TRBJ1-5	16	CASSQNRDKGNQPQHF	TGCGCCAGCAGCCAGAACCGGGACAAAGGGAATCAGCCCCAGCATTTT
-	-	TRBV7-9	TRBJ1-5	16	CASSPGARVGNQPQHF	TGTGCCAGCAGCCCGGGAGCCCGGGTAGGCAATCAGCCCCAGCATTTT
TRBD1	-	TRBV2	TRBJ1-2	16	CASDLGRPTGEGGYTF	TGTGCCAGCGACCTGGGACGGCCTACAGGGGAAGGGGGCTACACCTTC
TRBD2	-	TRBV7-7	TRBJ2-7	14	CASSLYPSGYEQYF	TGTGCCAGCAGCTTATACCCTAGCGGGTACGAGCAGTACTTC
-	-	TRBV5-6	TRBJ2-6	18	CASSLRTRGRSGANVLTF	TGTGCCAGCAGCCTTAGAACGCGGGGGCGCTCTGGGGCCAACGTCCTGACTTTC
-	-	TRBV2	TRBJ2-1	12	CASSDLYNEQFF	TGTGCCAGCAGTGACCTTTACAATGAGCAGTTCTTC
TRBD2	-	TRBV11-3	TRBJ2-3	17	CASSAFVWEREADTQYF	TGTGCCAGCAGCGCCTTTGTCTGGGAGCGGGAGGCAGATACGCAGTATTTT
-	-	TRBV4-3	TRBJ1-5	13	CASSQDRNQPQHF	TGCGCCAGCAGCCAGGACAGAAATCAGCCCCAGCATTTT
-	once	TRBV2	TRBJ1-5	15	CASSVGGNSNQPQHF	TGTGCCAGCAGTGTCGGAGGAAATAGCAATCAGCCCCAGCATTTT
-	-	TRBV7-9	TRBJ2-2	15	CASSLGSSFTGELFF	TGTGCCAGCAGCTTGGGCAGTTCATTCACCGGGGAGCTGTTTTTT
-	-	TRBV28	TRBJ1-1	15	CASSLASGKNTEAFF	TGTGCCAGCAGTTTGGCTTCGGGAAAGAACACTGAAGCTTTCTTT
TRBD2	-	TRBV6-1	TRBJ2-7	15	CASSEDSGGGYEQYF	TGTGCCAGCAGTGAAGATTCGGGAGGTGGCTACGAGCAGTACTTC
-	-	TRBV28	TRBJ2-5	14	CASSLGSIAETQYF	TGTGCCAGCAGTTTAGGGAGCATTGCAGAGACCCAGTACTTC
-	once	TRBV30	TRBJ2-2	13	CAQRKGATGELFF	TGTGCCCAAAGGAAAGGGGCCACCGGGGAGCTGTTTTTT
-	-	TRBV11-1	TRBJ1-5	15	CASSLEGKSNQPQHF	TGTGCCAGCAGCCTTGAGGGTAAAAGCAATCAGCCCCAGCATTTT
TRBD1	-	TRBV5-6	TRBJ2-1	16	CASSLDRASSYNEQFF	TGTGCCAGCAGCTTAGACAGGGCGAGCTCCTACAATGAGCAGTTCTTC
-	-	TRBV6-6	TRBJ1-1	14	CASNLGGLNTEAFF	TGTGCCAGCAATCTCGGCGGCTTGAACACTGAAGCTTTCTTT